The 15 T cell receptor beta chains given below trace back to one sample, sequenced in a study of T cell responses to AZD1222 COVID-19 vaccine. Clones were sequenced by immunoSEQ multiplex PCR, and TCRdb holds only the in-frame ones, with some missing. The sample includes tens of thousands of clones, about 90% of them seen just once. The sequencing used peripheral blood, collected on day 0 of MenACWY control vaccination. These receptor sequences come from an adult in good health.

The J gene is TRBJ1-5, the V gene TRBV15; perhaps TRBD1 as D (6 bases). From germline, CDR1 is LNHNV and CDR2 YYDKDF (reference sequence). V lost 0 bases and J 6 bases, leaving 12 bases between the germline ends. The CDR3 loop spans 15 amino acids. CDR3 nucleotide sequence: TGTGCCACCAGCAGAGATGAGGGACATGGTCAGCCCCAGCATTTT. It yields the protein CATSRDEGHGQPQHF.

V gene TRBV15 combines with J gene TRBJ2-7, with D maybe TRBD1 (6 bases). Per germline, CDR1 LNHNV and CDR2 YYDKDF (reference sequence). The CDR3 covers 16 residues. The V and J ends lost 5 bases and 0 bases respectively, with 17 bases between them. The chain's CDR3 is CATSLRTTGISYEQYF. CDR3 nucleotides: TGTGCCACCAGCCTTCGAACGACAGGTATCTCCTACGAGCAGTACTTC.

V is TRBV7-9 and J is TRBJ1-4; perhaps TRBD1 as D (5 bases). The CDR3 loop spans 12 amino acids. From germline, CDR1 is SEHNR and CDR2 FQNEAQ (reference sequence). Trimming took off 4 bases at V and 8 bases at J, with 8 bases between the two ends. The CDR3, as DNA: TGTGCCAGCAGCTCCAGGGACGAAAAACTGTTTTTT. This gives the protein CASSSRDEKLFF.

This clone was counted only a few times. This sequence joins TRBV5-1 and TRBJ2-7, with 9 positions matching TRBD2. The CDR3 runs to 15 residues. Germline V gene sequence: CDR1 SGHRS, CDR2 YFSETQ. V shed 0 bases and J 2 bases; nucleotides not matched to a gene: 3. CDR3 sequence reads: CASSLDPSGTYEQYF. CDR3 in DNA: TGCGCCAGCAGCTTGGACCCTAGCGGGACCTACGAGCAGTACTTC.

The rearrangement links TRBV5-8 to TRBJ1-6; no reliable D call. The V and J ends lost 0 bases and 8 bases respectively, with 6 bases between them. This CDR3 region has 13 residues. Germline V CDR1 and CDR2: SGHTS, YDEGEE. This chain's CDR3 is CASSLGVDSPLHF. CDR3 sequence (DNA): TGTGCCAGCAGCTTGGGGGTGGATTCACCCCTCCACTTT.

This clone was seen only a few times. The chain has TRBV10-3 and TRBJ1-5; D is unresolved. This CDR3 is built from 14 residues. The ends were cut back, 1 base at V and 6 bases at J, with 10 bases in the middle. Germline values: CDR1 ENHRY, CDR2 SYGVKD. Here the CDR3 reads CAISEYQAGQPQHF. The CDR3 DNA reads TGTGCCATCAGTGAGTACCAGGCAGGTCAGCCCCAGCATTTT.

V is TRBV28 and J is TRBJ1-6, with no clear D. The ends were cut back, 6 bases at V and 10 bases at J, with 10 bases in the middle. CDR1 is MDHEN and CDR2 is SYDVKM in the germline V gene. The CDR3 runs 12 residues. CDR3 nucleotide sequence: TGTGCCAGCAGCGTAGGAGACTCACCCCTCCACTTT. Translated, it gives CASSVGDSPLHF.

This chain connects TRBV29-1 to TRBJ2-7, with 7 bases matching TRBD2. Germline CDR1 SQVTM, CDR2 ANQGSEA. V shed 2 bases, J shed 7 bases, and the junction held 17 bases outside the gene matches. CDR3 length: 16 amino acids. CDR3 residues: CSVETGREGGGGEQYF. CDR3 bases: TGCAGCGTTGAAACGGGAAGGGAGGGAGGCGGGGGTGAGCAGTACTTC.

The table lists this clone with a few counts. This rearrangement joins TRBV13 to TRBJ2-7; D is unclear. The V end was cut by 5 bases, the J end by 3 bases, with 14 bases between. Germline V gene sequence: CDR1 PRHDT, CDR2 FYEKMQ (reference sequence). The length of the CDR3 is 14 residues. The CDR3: CASSPLTYSYEQYF. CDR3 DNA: TGTGCCAGCAGCCCCTTGACTTATAGCTACGAGCAGTACTTC. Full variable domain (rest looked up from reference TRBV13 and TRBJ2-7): AAGVIQSPRHLIKEKRETATLKCYPIPRHDTVYWYQQGPGQDPQFLISFYEKMQSDKGSIPDRFSAQQFSDYHSELNMSSLELGDSALYFCASSPLTYSYEQYFGPGTRLTVT.

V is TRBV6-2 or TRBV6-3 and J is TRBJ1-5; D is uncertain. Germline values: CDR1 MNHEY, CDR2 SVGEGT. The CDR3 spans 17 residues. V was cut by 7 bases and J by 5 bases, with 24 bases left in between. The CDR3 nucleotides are TGTGCCAGCAACCCCCTCACGATCGGGTTTCGGGATCAGCCCCAGCATTTT. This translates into CASNPLTIGFRDQPQHF.

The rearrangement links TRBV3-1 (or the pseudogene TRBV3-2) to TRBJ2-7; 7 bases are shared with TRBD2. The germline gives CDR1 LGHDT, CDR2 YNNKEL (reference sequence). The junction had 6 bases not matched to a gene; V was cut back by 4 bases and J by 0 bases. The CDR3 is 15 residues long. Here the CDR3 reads CASSPPGLFSYEQYF. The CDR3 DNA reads TGTGCCAGCAGCCCCCCGGGACTATTCTCCTACGAGCAGTACTTC.

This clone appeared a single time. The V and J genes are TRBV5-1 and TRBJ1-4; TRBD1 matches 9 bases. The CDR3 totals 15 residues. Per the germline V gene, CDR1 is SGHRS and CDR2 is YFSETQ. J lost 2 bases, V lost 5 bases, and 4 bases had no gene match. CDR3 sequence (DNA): TGCGCCAGCAGTTCCGGGACAGGGACTAATGAAAAACTGTTTTTT. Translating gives CASSSGTGTNEKLFF. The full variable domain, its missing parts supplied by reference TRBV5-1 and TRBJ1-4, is KAGVTQTPRYLIKTRGQQVTLSCSPISGHRSVSWYQQTPGQGLQFLFEYFSETQRNKGNFPGRFSGRQFSNSRSEMNVSTLELGDSALYLCASSSGTGTNEKLFFGSGTQLSVL.

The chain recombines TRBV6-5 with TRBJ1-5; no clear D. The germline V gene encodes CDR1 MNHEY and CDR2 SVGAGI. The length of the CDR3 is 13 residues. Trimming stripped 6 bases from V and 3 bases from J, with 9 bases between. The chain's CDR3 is CASSLLYNQPQHF. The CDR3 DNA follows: TGTGCCAGCAGCCTCCTTTACAATCAGCCCCAGCATTTT.

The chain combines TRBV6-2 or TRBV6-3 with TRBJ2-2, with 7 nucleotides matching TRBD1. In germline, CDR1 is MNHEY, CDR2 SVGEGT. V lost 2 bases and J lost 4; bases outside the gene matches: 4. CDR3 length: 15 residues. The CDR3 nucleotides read TGTGCCAGCAGTTACGAGGGGGCGCGCACCGGGGAGCTGTTTTTT. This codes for CASSYEGARTGELFF.

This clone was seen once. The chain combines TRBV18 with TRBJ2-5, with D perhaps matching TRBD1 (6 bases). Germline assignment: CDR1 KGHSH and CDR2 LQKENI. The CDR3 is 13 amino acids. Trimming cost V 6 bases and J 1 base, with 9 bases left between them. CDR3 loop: CASSPGAQETQYF. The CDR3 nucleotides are TGTGCCAGCTCCCCAGGGGCCCAAGAGACCCAGTACTTC. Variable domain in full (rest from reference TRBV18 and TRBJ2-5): NAGVMQNPRHLVRRRGQEARLRCSPMKGHSHVYWYRQLPEEGLKFMVYLQKENIIDESGMPKERFSAEFPKEGPSILRIQQVVRGDSAAYFCASSPGAQETQYFGPGTRLLVL.